Listed below are T cell receptor beta chains from one sample, sequenced in a study of T-cell reconstitution after alpha-beta-depleted transplantation in children. One entry per CDR3 protein results from TCRdb running MiXCR on the PCR reads. Counted here are 350,000 to 400,000 distinct CDR3 sequences, about a fifth occurring once; the ten biggest clones make up less than 4.5%. Specimen: PBMCs from the stem cell graft donor, collected from the stem cell graft. These receptors originate from a human donor who donated a stem cell graft to a child with acute myeloid leukemia. Each CDR3 is given with its conserved first and last residue. Each record gives: D gene, clone size, J gene, V gene, CDR3 DNA, CDR3 protein. A D gene is named only where the DNA matches it firmly. The listing skips clone size in some rows; elsewhere it reads once, few, many or a size class.

>TRBD2|-|TRBJ2-1|TRBV5-1
TGCGCCAGCAGCCCACAGACTAGCGGGGGACCCAATGAGCAGTTCTTC
CASSPQTSGGPNEQFF
>-|few|TRBJ2-7|TRBV7-6
TGTGCCAGCAGCTCTATAGACAGATTCTCCTACGAGCAGTACTTC
CASSSIDRFSYEQYF
>-|-|TRBJ2-7|TRBV28
TGTGCCAACGGACCTTCCGAGTCCTACGAGCAGTACTTC
CANGPSESYEQYF
>TRBD1|-|TRBJ1-1|TRBV20-1
TGCAGTGCTAGAGGAGTGGGACAGGGCTTCACTGAAGCTTTCTTT
CSARGVGQGFTEAFF
>TRBD2|few|TRBJ2-5|TRBV24-1
TGTGCCACCAGTGATTGGCGGGAGGGCCTCCAAGAGACCCAGTACTTC
CATSDWREGLQETQYF
>TRBD2|few|TRBJ2-7|TRBV7-4
TGTGCCAGCAGCTTATCGGGACTAGTAGTCGAGCAGTACTTC
CASSLSGLVVEQYF
>-|many|TRBJ2-7|TRBV27
TGTGCCAGCAGTTTAGAGGCCGGTAAGACTACCTACGAGCAGTACTTC
CASSLEAGKTTYEQYF
>-|few|TRBJ1-1|TRBV2
TGTGCCAGCAGTGAACTAGAGAACACTGAAGCTTTCTTT
CASSELENTEAFF
>-|-|TRBJ1-4|TRBV12-3/TRBV12-4
TGTGCCAGCAGTTCTTATGAAAAACTGTTTTTT
CASSSYEKLFF
>TRBD2|many|TRBJ2-1|TRBV4-1
TGCGCCAGCAGTCAAGGACTAGCGGGACACAATGAGCAGTTCTTC
CASSQGLAGHNEQFF
>TRBD2|many|TRBJ2-1|TRBV7-8
TGTGCCAGCAGCACACTAGCGGGAGCTTACAATGAGCAGTTCTTC
CASSTLAGAYNEQFF
>-|-|TRBJ2-1|TRBV9
TGTGCCAGCAGCGCGGACGGTGTCTCCTACAATGAGCAGTTCTTC
CASSADGVSYNEQFF
>-|-|TRBJ2-5|TRBV12-3/TRBV12-4
TGTGCCAGCAGTTTCGAGGGAGTGGAGACCCAGTACTTC
CASSFEGVETQYF
>TRBD2|many|TRBJ2-7|TRBV13
TGTGCCAGCAGCTTAGAGCGGGGCGGTCAGTACTTC
CASSLERGGQYF
>-|-|TRBJ1-4|TRBV6-1
TGTGCCAGCAGTGCCTCACTGCCAACTAATGAAAAACTGTTTTTT
CASSASLPTNEKLFF
>-|-|TRBJ2-7|TRBV6-2/TRBV6-3
TGTGCCAGCAGACGAGAGCGGCTACAGTACTTC
CASRRERLQYF
>-|-|TRBJ2-1|TRBV5-1
TGCGCCAGCAGCTTGGCCCCGGGGGTTGAGCAGTTCTTC
CASSLAPGVEQFF
>-|many|TRBJ1-1|TRBV6-5
TGTGCCAGCAGTTACCGGGCAAGCCCTATACCAGCTTTCTTT
CASSYRASPIPAFF
>-|few|TRBJ2-1|TRBV12-3/TRBV12-4
TGTGCCAGCAGTTCCGGGGCGCCACCAGACAATGAGCAGTTCTTC
CASSSGAPPDNEQFF
>-|-|TRBJ2-7|TRBV4-1
TGCGCCAGCAGCCAAGATGGGACCGTGGGGCAGTACTTC
CASSQDGTVGQYF
>TRBD2|-|TRBJ2-5|TRBV3-1
TGTGCCAGCAGCCAAGTAACGGCGGGAGGATCGGAGACCCAGTACTTC
CASSQVTAGGSETQYF
>TRBD2|-|TRBJ2-3|TRBV12-3/TRBV12-4
TGTGCCAGCAGTCAACAACGGGAGGGCTCAGATACGCAGTATTTT
CASSQQREGSDTQYF
>-|many|TRBJ1-1|TRBV20-1
TGCAGTGCTAGAGATAGGACTATGATAGACACTGAAGCTTTCTTT
CSARDRTMIDTEAFF
>-|-|TRBJ2-5|TRBV6-1
TGTGCCAGCAGTGACCGTGGGGGGCTCTCACAAGAGACCCAGTACTTC
CASSDRGGLSQETQYF